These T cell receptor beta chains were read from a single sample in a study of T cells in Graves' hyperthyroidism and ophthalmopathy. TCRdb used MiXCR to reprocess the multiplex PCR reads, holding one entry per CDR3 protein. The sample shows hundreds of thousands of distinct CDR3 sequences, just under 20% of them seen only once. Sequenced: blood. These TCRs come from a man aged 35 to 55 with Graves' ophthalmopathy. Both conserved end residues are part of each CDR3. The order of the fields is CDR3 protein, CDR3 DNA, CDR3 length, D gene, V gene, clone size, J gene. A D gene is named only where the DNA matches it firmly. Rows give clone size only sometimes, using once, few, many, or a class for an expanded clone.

CASSQADGSDGPTQYF,TGTGCCAGCAGCCAAGCTGACGGGAGCGACGGCCCGACCCAGTACTTC,16,.,TRBV3-1,few,TRBJ2-5
CASSLTQEQPQHF,TGTGCCAGCAGTTTAACACAGGAACAGCCCCAGCATTTT,13,.,TRBV6-1,few,TRBJ1-5
CASSLMRISNTEAFF,TGTGCCAGCAGCTTAATGCGGATTTCTAACACTGAAGCTTTCTTT,15,.,TRBV11-2,.,TRBJ1-1
CASRRHTNTGELSF,TGTGCCAGCAGGCGGCATACGAACACCGGGGAGCTGTCTTTT,14,.,TRBV7-2,.,TRBJ2-2
CASMRTRRVNTEAFF,TGTGCCAGCATGAGGACTAGGCGAGTGAACACTGAAGCTTTCTTT,15,.,TRBV6-1,.,TRBJ1-1
CASSQAEDEQFF,TGTGCCAGCAGTCAGGCCGAGGATGAGCAGTTCTTC,12,.,TRBV28,.,TRBJ2-1
CATSRDRNRYEQYF,TGTGCCACCAGCAGAGATCGGAACAGATACGAGCAGTACTTC,14,.,TRBV15,.,TRBJ2-7
CATGQGLNTGELFF,TGTGCCACAGGACAGGGGCTAAACACCGGGGAGCTGTTTTTT,14,TRBD1,TRBV7-3,.,TRBJ2-2
CASRTPGRAGGYTF,TGTGCCAGCCGAACCCCGGGGCGCGCCGGTGGCTACACCTTC,14,.,TRBV7-8,.,TRBJ1-2
CASSYSPLDRDYEQYF,TGTGCCAGCAGTTATTCCCCTCTCGACAGGGATTACGAGCAGTACTTC,16,TRBD1,TRBV6-5,.,TRBJ2-7
CASSYSKARRGSYNEQFF,TGTGCCAGCAGTTACTCGAAGGCCCGGAGAGGCTCCTACAATGAGCAGTTCTTC,18,.,TRBV6-6,few,TRBJ2-1
CASSHQTDTQYF,TGTGCCAGCAGCCATCAGACAGATACGCAGTATTTT,12,.,TRBV3-1,many,TRBJ2-3
CASSAVDSYNEQFF,TGTGCCAGCAGCGCAGTGGACTCCTACAATGAGCAGTTCTTC,14,.,TRBV9,few,TRBJ2-1
CASSLGTSGTEAFF,TGTGCCAGCAGTTTGGGGACGTCCGGCACTGAAGCTTTCTTT,14,.,TRBV6-1,.,TRBJ1-1
CASSQERRPDTGELFF,TGCGCCAGCAGCCAAGAACGACGCCCAGACACCGGGGAGCTGTTTTTT,16,.,TRBV4-3,.,TRBJ2-2
CASRLAGRSSYEQYF,TGCGCCAGCAGGCTTGCAGGGAGAAGCTCCTACGAGCAGTACTTC,15,.,TRBV5-1,many,TRBJ2-7
CSARDPSRTPYEQYF,TGCAGTGCTAGAGATCCCTCGCGGACTCCCTACGAGCAGTACTTC,15,.,TRBV20-1,few,TRBJ2-7
CASSLDGRAVDTQYF,TGTGCCAGCAGCTTAGACGGGAGGGCCGTCGATACGCAGTATTTT,15,TRBD2,TRBV11-2,many,TRBJ2-3
CGTSGTFSEQFF,TGCGGAACTAGCGGGACATTCAGTGAGCAGTTCTTC,12,TRBD2,TRBV2,.,TRBJ2-1
CAWSVGARRKEETQYF,TGTGCCTGGAGTGTGGGGGCTAGGCGGAAGGAGGAGACCCAGTACTTC,16,.,TRBV30,few,TRBJ2-5
CASSRGQGGTEAFF,TGCGCCAGCAGCCGAGGGCAGGGTGGCACTGAAGCTTTCTTT,14,.,TRBV5-1,many,TRBJ1-1
CSAREGNEDEQFF,TGCAGTGCTAGAGAGGGCAACGAGGATGAGCAGTTCTTC,13,.,TRBV20-1,many,TRBJ2-1
CSALVGSNNSPLHF,TGCAGTGCCTTGGTTGGGTCCAATAATTCACCCCTCCACTTT,14,.,TRBV20-1,.,TRBJ1-6
CASIDRTYSNQPQHF,TGTGCCAGCATCGACAGGACGTATAGCAATCAGCCCCAGCATTTT,15,.,TRBV6-1,few,TRBJ1-5
CAWSVVSSYSNQPQHF,TGTGCCTGGAGTGTAGTGTCGAGCTATAGCAATCAGCCCCAGCATTTT,16,.,TRBV30,many,TRBJ1-5
CASSPYSRTRTTDTQYF,TGTGCCAGCAGTCCCTACTCCAGGACTAGAACCACAGATACGCAGTATTTT,17,TRBD2,TRBV27,.,TRBJ2-3
CASSCLRDPETQYF,TGTGCCAGCAGTTGCCTCAGGGATCCAGAGACCCAGTACTTC,14,.,TRBV6-2/TRBV6-3,few,TRBJ2-5
CASTSGGTSAHSQFF,TGTGCCAGCACTTCCGGAGGGACTAGCGCCCACTCGCAGTTCTTC,15,TRBD2,TRBV25-1,few,TRBJ2-1
CASSPNGLAGGHNEQFF,TGTGCCAGCAGCCCAAATGGACTAGCGGGAGGGCACAATGAGCAGTTCTTC,17,TRBD2,TRBV7-2,many,TRBJ2-1
CASNSRQGGVAYEQYF,TGTGCCAGCAACTCCCGACAGGGCGGGGTAGCCTACGAGCAGTACTTC,16,.,TRBV6-1,many,TRBJ2-7
CASSFPPGGRDEKLFF,TGCGCCAGCAGCTTTCCTCCAGGGGGCAGGGATGAAAAACTGTTTTTT,16,TRBD1,TRBV5-1,.,TRBJ1-4
CASSLEPGTQYF,TGTGCCAGCAGCTTAGAACCGGGGACCCAGTACTTC,12,.,TRBV7-9,many,TRBJ2-5
CASSVEAGAFNEQFF,TGTGCCAGCAGTGTTGAGGCAGGGGCATTCAATGAGCAGTTCTTC,15,.,TRBV2,many,TRBJ2-1
CASSLGGTGRPYEQYF,TGTGCCAGCAGTTTAGGCGGGACAGGCCGGCCGTACGAGCAGTACTTC,16,TRBD1,TRBV27,many,TRBJ2-7
CASSLDRARSYEQYF,TGTGCCAGCAGCTTAGACAGGGCCCGCTCCTACGAGCAGTACTTC,15,.,TRBV7-2,many,TRBJ2-7
CASSFPISPVHGYTF,TGTGCCAGCAGCTTCCCAATATCCCCGGTCCATGGCTACACCTTC,15,.,TRBV7-9,.,TRBJ1-2
CASSLWSGDEQFF,TGTGCCAGCAGTTTATGGTCAGGCGATGAGCAGTTCTTC,13,.,TRBV27,few,TRBJ2-1
CASSLVLGTNYEQYF,TGTGCCAGCAGCTTAGTTCTAGGGACCAACTACGAGCAGTACTTC,15,.,TRBV11-2,few,TRBJ2-7
CASRRESPYNEQFF,TGTGCCAGCCGGCGGGAGAGCCCTTACAATGAGCAGTTCTTC,14,TRBD2,TRBV5-8,few,TRBJ2-1
CSASRQGAGYEQYF,TGCAGTGCTAGCAGACAGGGGGCTGGGTACGAGCAGTACTTC,14,TRBD1,TRBV20-1,many,TRBJ2-7
CASSVESGDSYEQYF,TGTGCCAGCAGCGTAGAAAGCGGGGATTCCTACGAGCAGTACTTC,15,TRBD2,TRBV9,.,TRBJ2-7
CSARNRPLAGGEQFF,TGCAGTGCTAGAAACCGACCTCTAGCGGGAGGAGAGCAGTTCTTC,15,TRBD2,TRBV20-1,.,TRBJ2-1
CASSLLFRAGSPLHF,TGTGCCAGCAGTTTATTATTCAGGGCCGGTTCACCCCTCCACTTT,15,.,TRBV28,many,TRBJ1-6
CASSFGLAGGEQFF,TGTGCCAGCAGTTTCGGACTAGCGGGGGGTGAGCAGTTCTTC,14,TRBD2,TRBV7-8,.,TRBJ2-1
CASSIQGSYEQYF,TGTGCCAGTAGTATCCAGGGTTCCTACGAGCAGTACTTC,13,.,TRBV19,.,TRBJ2-7
CASSQAPGGSYGYTF,TGTGCCAGCAGCCAAGCCCCAGGGGGCAGCTATGGCTACACCTTC,15,TRBD1,TRBV3-1,.,TRBJ1-2
CASSPPTGYNEQFF,TGTGCCAGCTCACCCCCGACAGGGTACAATGAGCAGTTCTTC,14,TRBD1,TRBV18,many,TRBJ2-1
CASSYNPGNEQFF,TGTGCCAGCAGTTACAATCCGGGTAATGAGCAGTTCTTC,13,.,TRBV6-6,.,TRBJ2-1
CASRPGQGANEQFF,TGTGCCAGCAGGCCGGGACAGGGAGCCAATGAGCAGTTCTTC,14,TRBD1,TRBV6-2/TRBV6-3,.,TRBJ2-1
CASSLWGVGEQYF,TGTGCCAGCAGCCTGTGGGGAGTGGGCGAGCAGTACTTC,13,.,TRBV7-9,few,TRBJ2-7
CASSYGREWAGELFF,TGTGCCAGCAGTTACGGTCGGGAATGGGCCGGGGAGCTGTTTTTT,15,.,TRBV7-8,.,TRBJ2-2
CASSPRSGWGGGELFF,TGTGCCAGCAGCCCGAGAAGCGGTTGGGGCGGCGGGGAGCTGTTTTTT,16,.,TRBV3-1,.,TRBJ2-2
CSARDLAGGPNEQYF,TGCAGTGCTAGAGATCTAGCGGGAGGGCCGAACGAGCAGTACTTC,15,TRBD2,TRBV20-1,many,TRBJ2-7
CASSKGVAKYF,TGTGCCAGCAGTAAAGGGGTAGCTAAGTACTTC,11,.,TRBV2,.,TRBJ2-5
CASSLPRRGHLGETQYF,TGTGCCAGCAGCTTGCCGAGGCGGGGACACCTGGGGGAGACCCAGTACTTC,17,.,TRBV5-4,.,TRBJ2-5
CASSQEGGLGTGTDTQYF,TGTGCCAGCAGCCAAGAAGGGGGACTCGGGACCGGTACAGATACGCAGTATTTT,18,.,TRBV4-2,.,TRBJ2-3
CASSPDLNTEAFF,TGTGCCAGCAGCCCGGATTTGAACACTGAAGCTTTCTTT,13,.,TRBV5-4,.,TRBJ1-1
CASSELTEDNSPLHF,TGTGCCAGCAGTGAACTGACAGAGGATAATTCACCCCTCCACTTT,15,.,TRBV2,.,TRBJ1-6
CASRMDSSYEQYF,TGTGCCAGCAGAATGGACAGCTCCTACGAGCAGTACTTC,13,.,TRBV6-1,.,TRBJ2-7
CASSPPGYGYTF,TGTGCCAGCAGCCCCCCGGGCTATGGCTACACCTTC,12,.,TRBV7-9,.,TRBJ1-2